This TCR beta chain emerged from a study of T cells after yellow fever vaccination. Regarding the study as a whole: Among all clonotypes, a small share was observed in both CD4 and CD8 compartments.

TCRdb itself ran the 5' RACE reads through MiXCR, one entry per CDR3 protein. This table holds about 200,000 distinct CDR3 sequences, 3% to 3.5% found once. This clonotype was observed at least ten times. Its target is unknown. Germline CDR1 and CDR2: SGHTA and FQGNSA. CDR3 length: 16 residues. The V gene end was trimmed by 5 bases and the J gene end by 7 bases; junction bases not matched to a gene: 10. The origin of this receptor is a man aged 18 to 30 who received the YFV17D yellow fever vaccine. V is TRBV7-2 and J is TRBJ1-6, with 8 bases identical to TRBD1. Sequences were derived from CD4+ T cells sorted from PBMCs, sampled 10 days after the yellow fever booster vaccination. The CDR3 spells CASSPPRGLVNSPLHF. The CDR3 DNA follows: TGTGCCAGCAGCCCACCCAGGGGGCTGGTGAATTCACCCCTCCACTTT.